Presented here are 24 T cell receptor beta chains from one specimen sequenced in a study of blood T cell repertoires in COVID-19. TCRdb's copy holds only in-frame clones and misses some; the assay was immunoSEQ multiplex PCR. This table has 85,000 to 95,000 clones, 80% to 90% appearing once. The source material was peripheral blood. Receptor source: a human donor with acute or convalescent COVID-19. The donor label of this sample is uncertain.

The rearrangement joins TRBV5-1 to TRBJ2-6, with D possibly TRBD1 on 7 matching bases. Per the germline V gene, CDR1 is SGHRS and CDR2 is YFSETQ. The CDR3 totals 18 residues. The V end was cut by 7 bases, the J end by 0 bases, with 20 bases between. The CDR3 loop is CASRGSGGPLSGANVLTF. Here the CDR3 DNA reads TGCGCCAGCCGGGGGTCAGGGGGGCCACTCTCTGGGGCCAACGTCCTGACTTTC.

The chain recombines TRBV5-1 with TRBJ2-1; 8 bases map to TRBD1. J lost 4 bases, V lost 6 bases, and 21 bases had no gene match. The CDR3 has 19 amino acids. Per the germline V gene, CDR1 is SGHRS and CDR2 is YFSETQ. The CDR3 nucleotides are TGCGCCAGCACCGACGGGACAGGAGGAGGTACTTTTGCGTACAATGAGCAGTTCTTC. Its translation is CASTDGTGGGTFAYNEQFF.

Comments on this clone: A junction end diverges from the germline sequence, so it may reflect a read error. This chain connects TRBV2 to TRBJ1-5; 9 bases line up with TRBD1. The germline CDR1 and CDR2 sequences are SNHLY and FYNNEI. The CDR3 has 15 amino acids. CDR3 sequence (DNA): TGTGCCAGCAGGGAAGACAGGGGGTCCAATCAGCCCCAGCATTTT. Residues: CASREDRGSNQPQHF. Together with reference TRBV2 and TRBJ1-5, the CDR3 gives the full variable domain: EPEVTQTPSHQVTQMGQEVILRCVPISNHLYFYWYRQILGQKVEFLVSFYNNEISEKSEIFDDQFSVERPDGSNFTLKIRSTKLEDSAMYFCASREDRGSNQPQHFGDGTRLSIL.

The chain uses TRBV5-4 and TRBJ2-5, with 9 positions matching TRBD1. V trimming: 4 bases; J trimming: 5 bases; junction bases outside the gene matches: 9. Per germline, CDR1 SGHNT and CDR2 YYREEE (reference sequence). The CDR3 covers 15 residues. CDR3 bases: TGTGCCAGCAGCCCTTCCGGACAGGGGATTGAGACCCAGTACTTC. Translating it yields CASSPSGQGIETQYF.

The chain couples TRBV3-1 (or the pseudogene TRBV3-2) to TRBJ2-7, with no clear D. The V gene's germline CDR1 is LGHDT and CDR2 YNNKEL (reference sequence). V was shortened by 3 bases and J by 0 bases, with 12 bases between the two germline ends. CDR3 length equals 15 residues. This CDR3 is CASSHSGLSSYEQYF. The CDR3 nucleotides read TGTGCCAGCAGCCACTCCGGGTTGTCCTCCTACGAGCAGTACTTC.

The V and J genes are TRBV28 and TRBJ2-5, with 7 bases aligning to TRBD1. The CDR3 spans 18 residues. Germline-derived CDR1 and CDR2 are MDHEN and SYDVKM. The V and J ends lost 3 bases and 4 bases, in that order; junction bases with no gene match: 17. This CDR3 is CASSLLGQAQLRPETQYF. In DNA form, the CDR3 reads TGTGCCAGCAGTTTGTTAGGACAGGCACAACTACGACCAGAGACCCAGTACTTC.

CDR3 sequence: CASSLARGGPGGELFF. The CDR3 nucleotides read TGTGCCAGCAGCTTGGCCCGGGGGGGCCCTGGCGGGGAGCTGTTTTTT. The chain uses TRBV5-4 and TRBJ2-2; 8 bases agree with TRBD2. The trim removed 0 bases at V and 7 bases at J, leaving 8 bases unmatched. There are 16 residues in the CDR3. Germline CDR1 SGHNT, CDR2 YYREEE (reference sequence).

This chain links TRBV30 with TRBJ1-2; 10 bases fit TRBD1. The CDR3 length is 16 residues. The ends lost 3 bases at V and 5 bases at J; junction bases unmatched: 12. The V gene's germline CDR1 is GTSNPN and CDR2 SVGIG (reference sequence). CDR3 amino acids: CAWSPEPGQGRYGYTF. The CDR3 bases are TGTGCCTGGAGCCCAGAACCGGGACAGGGGAGGTATGGCTACACCTTC.

This CDR3 reads CASSPQSTGHGEAFF. In nucleotides, the CDR3 is TGTGCCAGCAGTCCACAATCGACAGGCCACGGTGAAGCTTTCTTT. This chain uses TRBV6-5 with TRBJ1-1; D perhaps matches TRBD1 (6 bases). V was shortened by 5 bases and J by 7 bases, with 20 bases between the two germline ends. This CDR3 is built from 15 residues. Germline lookup yields CDR1 MNHEY and CDR2 SVGAGI.

In this sample, this clone turned up once. The chain combines TRBV5-1 with TRBJ2-2; 7 nucleotides align to TRBD2. The trim removed 4 bases at V and 4 bases at J, leaving 10 bases unmatched. Looked up from germline, CDR1 is SGHRS and CDR2 is YFSETQ. This CDR3 is built from 16 residues. The CDR3 spells CASSLPREGVTGELFF. DNA of the CDR3: TGCGCCAGCAGCCTGCCTAGGGAGGGCGTCACCGGGGAGCTGTTTTTT. The full variable domain, rest sourced from reference TRBV5-1 and TRBJ2-2, is KAGVTQTPRYLIKTRGQQVTLSCSPISGHRSVSWYQQTPGQGLQFLFEYFSETQRNKGNFPGRFSGRQFSNSRSEMNVSTLELGDSALYLCASSLPREGVTGELFFGEGSRLTVL.

The CDR3 is CASSPSAGNTEAFF. The CDR3 region has the DNA TGTGCCAGCTCACCATCAGCGGGAAACACTGAAGCTTTCTTT. The J gene is TRBJ1-1, the V gene TRBV18; D is unresolved. The CDR3 runs 14 residues. Germline loops: CDR1 KGHSH, CDR2 LQKENI. V lost 2 bases, J lost 2 bases, and 9 bases lay in between.

The J gene is TRBJ1-1, the V gene TRBV18; no clear D. The V gene lost 6 bases and the J gene lost 6 bases, with 8 bases spanning the gap. This CDR3 is built from 11 residues. CDR1 and CDR2 (germline): KGHSH, LQKENI. The CDR3 sequence is CASSDGAEAFF. The CDR3 DNA is TGTGCCAGCTCGGACGGGGCTGAAGCTTTCTTT.

This sequence joins TRBV6-4 and TRBJ2-3; the match to TRBD2 covers 9 bases. Unmatched junction bases numbered 7, after V lost 3 bases and J lost 6 bases. Germline V CDR1 and CDR2: MRHNA, SNTAGT. This CDR3 region has 15 residues. The CDR3 spells CASSEIGGGADTQYF. In DNA, the CDR3 is TGTGCCAGCAGTGAGATCGGCGGGGGGGCGGATACGCAGTATTTT.

The chain couples TRBV9 to TRBJ1-1; 7 bases match TRBD1. CDR1 SGDLS and CDR2 YYNGEE come from the germline V gene. Trimming took 0 bases from V and 5 from J; bases not matched to a gene: 7. The CDR3 length is 15 residues. The CDR3 protein is CASSVGLGGGTEAFF. CDR3 DNA sequence: TGTGCCAGCAGCGTAGGCCTAGGGGGCGGGACTGAAGCTTTCTTT.

The chain combines TRBV9 with TRBJ2-7; TRBD1 is a possible D gene (5 bases). V dropped 0 bases and J dropped 1 base, with 5 bases sitting between them. Germline V gives CDR1 SGDLS, CDR2 YYNGEE. The CDR3 extends over 13 amino acids. This chain's CDR3 is CASSVGTSYEQYF. For the CDR3, the DNA is TGTGCCAGCAGCGTAGGGACATCCTACGAGCAGTACTTC. Full variable domain (rest looked up from reference TRBV9 and TRBJ2-7): DSGVTQTPKHLITATGQRVTLRCSPRSGDLSVYWYQQSLDQGLQFLIQYYNGEERAKGNILERFSAQQFPDLHSELNLSSLELGDSALYFCASSVGTSYEQYFGPGTRLTVT.

This chain links TRBV24-1 with TRBJ2-5, with 8 bases fitting TRBD1. Germline CDR1 and CDR2: KGHDR and SFDVKD. CDR3 length equals 17 residues. V shed 7 bases, J shed 0 bases, and the junction held 12 bases outside the gene matches. Here the CDR3 reads CATSHYMGQAHQETQYF. The DNA for the CDR3 is TGTGCCACCAGCCACTATATGGGACAGGCCCACCAAGAGACCCAGTACTTC.

V and J are TRBV29-1 and TRBJ1-4, with a tentative D call TRBD1 (5 bases). Trimming took off 5 bases at V and 2 bases at J, with 12 bases between the two ends. This CDR3 has 14 residues. Germline CDR1 reads SQVTM; CDR2 reads ANQGSEA. CDR3 residues: CSVTVRVTNEKLFF. The CDR3 DNA is TGCAGCGTTACCGTCAGGGTCACTAATGAAAAACTGTTTTTT.

This rearrangement joins TRBV5-1 to TRBJ1-2; 7 nucleotides line up with TRBD1. V trimming: 5 bases; J trimming: 1 base; junction bases outside the gene matches: 8. This CDR3 has 15 residues. Per germline, CDR1 SGHRS and CDR2 YFSETQ. The CDR3 spells CASRPPGQSNYGYTF. CDR3 nucleotide sequence: TGCGCCAGCAGACCTCCGGGACAGAGTAACTATGGCTACACCTTC. Filled out from reference TRBV5-1 and TRBJ1-2, the complete variable domain reads KAGVTQTPRYLIKTRGQQVTLSCSPISGHRSVSWYQQTPGQGLQFLFEYFSETQRNKGNFPGRFSGRQFSNSRSEMNVSTLELGDSALYLCASRPPGQSNYGYTFGSGTRLTVV.

The rearrangement joins TRBV2 to TRBJ1-5, with D hard to call. The V end lost 1 base, the J end lost 8 bases, and 15 bases lay between the germline ends. CDR1 is SNHLY and CDR2 is FYNNEI in the germline V gene. CDR3 length: 15 amino acids. CDR3 in DNA: TGTGCCAGCAGTGAAGGGCAGGAGGTACTGGAGCCCCAGCATTTT. Protein product: CASSEGQEVLEPQHF.

In this sample, this clone turned up once. The chain employs TRBV5-1 and TRBJ1-6, with D possibly matching TRBD1 (5 bases). Trimming took off 4 bases at V and 9 bases at J, with 8 bases between the two ends. CDR1 is SGHRS, CDR2 YFSETQ, per germline. CDR3 length equals 12 residues. This CDR3 reads CASSPGGSPLHF. The CDR3 DNA reads as TGCGCCAGCAGCCCGGGGGGTTCACCCCTCCACTTT.

The CDR3 region is CASSLAEVRGHSNQPQHF. The CDR3 DNA reads as TGCGCCAGCAGCTTGGCCGAAGTCAGGGGCCATAGCAATCAGCCCCAGCATTTT. The rearrangement joins TRBV5-1 to TRBJ1-5, with a possible D match to TRBD1 (6 bases). The CDR3 runs to 18 residues. The V end lost 0 bases, the J end lost 0 bases, and 16 bases lay between the germline ends. Looked up from germline, CDR1 is SGHRS and CDR2 is YFSETQ.

This clone was detected only once. The CDR3 loop is CASSLQGAKETQYF. The CDR3 DNA is TGTGCCAGCAGCTTACAGGGGGCAAAAGAGACCCAGTACTTC. The V and J genes are TRBV5-4 and TRBJ2-5, with 9 bases identical to TRBD1. J lost 3 bases, V lost 2 bases, and 2 bases had no gene match. The CDR3 has 14 residues. Germline lookup yields CDR1 SGHNT and CDR2 YYREEE (reference sequence). Full variable domain (missing parts from reference TRBV5-4 and TRBJ2-5): ETGVTQSPTHLIKTRGQQVTLRCSSQSGHNTVSWYQQALGQGPQFIFQYYREEENGRGNFPPRFSGLQFPNYSSELNVNALELDDSALYLCASSLQGAKETQYFGPGTRLLVL.

This clone was seen just once. The chain links TRBV25-1 to TRBJ2-1, with a weak D call TRBD2 (5 bases). Trimming cost V 3 bases and J 7 bases, with 22 bases left between them. The CDR3 extends over 17 amino acids. CDR1 is MGHDK, CDR2 SYGVNS, per germline. The CDR3 region has the DNA TGTGCCAGCAGTGACCCACAGAGAGGGAGTGTTGGGAATGAGCAGTTCTTC. Protein: CASSDPQRGSVGNEQFF.

This clone occurred once. The chain is built from TRBV4-1 and TRBJ2-1, with TRBD1 identical over 8 bases. This CDR3 spans 17 amino acids. V trimming: 7 bases; J trimming: 5 bases; junction bases outside the gene matches: 16. Germline lookup yields CDR1 MGHRA and CDR2 YSYEKL. In nucleotides, the CDR3 is TGCGCCAGCACCACAAAACCGCTGGGACAGGACCACAATGAGCAGTTCTTC. Residues: CASTTKPLGQDHNEQFF.